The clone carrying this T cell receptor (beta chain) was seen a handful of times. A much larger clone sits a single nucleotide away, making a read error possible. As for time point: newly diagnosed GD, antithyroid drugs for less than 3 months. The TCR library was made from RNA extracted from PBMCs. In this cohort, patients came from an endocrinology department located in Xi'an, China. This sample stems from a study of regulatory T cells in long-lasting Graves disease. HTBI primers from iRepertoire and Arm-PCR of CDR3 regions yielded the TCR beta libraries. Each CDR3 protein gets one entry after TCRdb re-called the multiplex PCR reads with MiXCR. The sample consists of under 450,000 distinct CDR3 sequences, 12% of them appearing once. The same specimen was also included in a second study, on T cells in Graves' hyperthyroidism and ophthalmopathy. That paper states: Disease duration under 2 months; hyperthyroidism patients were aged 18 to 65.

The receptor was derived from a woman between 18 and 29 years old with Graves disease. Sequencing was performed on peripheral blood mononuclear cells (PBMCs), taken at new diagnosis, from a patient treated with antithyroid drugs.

The CDR3 region is CASSVGTARSMDTEAFF. The CDR3 DNA reads as TGTGCCAGCAGTGTTGGGACAGCAAGGAGCATGGACACTGAAGCTTTCTTT. The rearrangement uses TRBV2 and TRBJ1-1; TRBD1 matches 7 bases. The CDR3 runs 17 residues. Germline CDR1 and CDR2: SNHLY and FYNNEI. V dropped 4 bases and J dropped 3; count of bases not matched to a gene: 14.